This TCR beta chain was sequenced during a study of blood T cell repertoires in COVID-19. Across the whole study: T cells, B-cell-depleted T cells, or PBMCs provided the cDNA or gDNA that served as material.

Germline loops: CDR1 LGHDT, CDR2 YNNKEL (reference sequence). V lost 2 bases, J lost 5 bases, and 5 bases stayed unmatched. This CDR3 comprises 16 residues. This clone appeared a single time. Method: immunoSEQ multiplex PCR; TCRdb's copy keeps in-frame clones and lacks some. The data contain approximately 220,000 clones, about 85% of them singletons. Sequenced material: peripheral blood. The receptor's source is a man aged 50-60 years who had recovered from COVID-19. V is TRBV3-1 (or the pseudogene TRBV3-2) and J is TRBJ2-7; 14 bases fit TRBD2. This CDR3 is CASSQRGTSGSHEQYF. CDR3 nucleotides: TGTGCCAGCAGCCAAAGGGGGACTAGCGGGAGCCACGAGCAGTACTTC.